Listed below are T cell receptor beta chains from one sample, sequenced in a study of cytomegalovirus exposure and HLA in healthy donors. Some clones are missing from TCRdb's copy, which holds only in-frame ones; the method was immunoSEQ multiplex PCR. This table holds around 170,000 clones, more than 75% found once. Sequences were obtained from PBMCs. These receptors all stem from a man aged 40-55 years in good health and CMV-seronegative. Both conserved end residues are part of each CDR3. D genes are given only for firm matches. Clone size, where shown, is once, few, many, or a class for clones that have expanded.

CDR3nt: TGCGCCAGCAGACCCGGGGGGGACTACGAGCAGTACTTC
CDR3aa: CASRPGGDYEQYF
j_gene: TRBJ2-7
d_gene: TRBD2
v_gene: TRBV10-2
abundance: .

CDR3nt: TGTGCCAGCAGGACCGACACCCCTTATAGCAATCAGCCCCAGCATTTT
CDR3aa: CASRTDTPYSNQPQHF
j_gene: TRBJ1-5
d_gene: .
v_gene: TRBV28
abundance: .

CDR3nt: TGTGCCAGCAGCTTATACGACGGGACTGAAGCTTTCTTT
CDR3aa: CASSLYDGTEAFF
j_gene: TRBJ1-1
d_gene: .
v_gene: TRBV13
abundance: .

CDR3nt: TGTGCCAGCAGCTTAGGCACAGGGAGCAATCAGCCCCAGCATTTT
CDR3aa: CASSLGTGSNQPQHF
j_gene: TRBJ1-5
d_gene: .
v_gene: TRBV7-9
abundance: few

CDR3nt: TGTGCCAGTTCCTCACCGGGACAGGGACACTATGGCTACACCTTC
CDR3aa: CASSSPGQGHYGYTF
j_gene: TRBJ1-2
d_gene: TRBD1
v_gene: TRBV19
abundance: few

CDR3nt: TGTGCCAGCAGCTTAAGTCCGGGGGGGTCTGCGCAGTATTTT
CDR3aa: CASSLSPGGSAQYF
j_gene: TRBJ2-3
d_gene: TRBD2
v_gene: TRBV7-2
abundance: .

CDR3nt: TGTGCCATCAGAGAGACAGGGAGAAATTCACCCCTCCACTTT
CDR3aa: CAIRETGRNSPLHF
j_gene: TRBJ1-6
d_gene: TRBD1
v_gene: TRBV10-3
abundance: .

CDR3nt: TGCGCCAGCAGCTTGGGCGACAGGGTTACCTACGAGCAGTACTTC
CDR3aa: CASSLGDRVTYEQYF
j_gene: TRBJ2-7
d_gene: TRBD1
v_gene: TRBV5-1
abundance: .

CDR3nt: TGTGCCAGCACCACGGACCCGGGGGGGGAGACCCAGTACTTC
CDR3aa: CASTTDPGGETQYF
j_gene: TRBJ2-5
d_gene: TRBD2
v_gene: TRBV9
abundance: .

CDR3nt: TGTGCCAGCAGTTTTAGCGGGACACTCAATCAGCCCCAGCATTTT
CDR3aa: CASSFSGTLNQPQHF
j_gene: TRBJ1-5
d_gene: .
v_gene: TRBV27
abundance: .

CDR3nt: TGTGCCAGCAGTGGGGGGGGGACCTACGAGCAGTACTTC
CDR3aa: CASSGGGTYEQYF
j_gene: TRBJ2-7
d_gene: TRBD2
v_gene: TRBV6-5
abundance: .

CDR3nt: TGTGCCAGCAGCTTTAGTCGGACTAGCGGGCGTTTCACCGGGGAGCTGTTTTTT
CDR3aa: CASSFSRTSGRFTGELFF
j_gene: TRBJ2-2
d_gene: TRBD2
v_gene: TRBV11-3
abundance: .

CDR3nt: TGTGCCAGCTCTTCCGGACAGGGAATTTGGGGCTACACCTTC
CDR3aa: CASSSGQGIWGYTF
j_gene: TRBJ1-2
d_gene: TRBD1
v_gene: TRBV6-6
abundance: .

CDR3nt: TGTGCCAGCAGCCCCCGGACAGTTAACTATGGCTACACCTTC
CDR3aa: CASSPRTVNYGYTF
j_gene: TRBJ1-2
d_gene: .
v_gene: TRBV9
abundance: .

CDR3nt: TGTGCCAGCAGCTTATCTCCTAGCGGGGGCTACGAGCAGTACTTC
CDR3aa: CASSLSPSGGYEQYF
j_gene: TRBJ2-7
d_gene: TRBD2
v_gene: TRBV7-2
abundance: .

CDR3nt: TGTGCCAGCAGCGCGGCCGGGACAGGGAACTATGGCTACACCTTC
CDR3aa: CASSAAGTGNYGYTF
j_gene: TRBJ1-2
d_gene: TRBD1
v_gene: TRBV9
abundance: .

CDR3nt: TGTGCCAGCAGTTACAGAGAAAGCAATCAGCCCCAGCATTTT
CDR3aa: CASSYRESNQPQHF
j_gene: TRBJ1-5
d_gene: .
v_gene: TRBV6-5
abundance: .

CDR3nt: TGTGCCAGTAGTAAGGGGCCCTCTGGGGCCAACGTCCTGACTTTC
CDR3aa: CASSKGPSGANVLTF
j_gene: TRBJ2-6
d_gene: .
v_gene: TRBV19
abundance: .

CDR3nt: TGTGCCAGCAGTTCCTCGGGTCCTGATACTGAAGCTTTCTTT
CDR3aa: CASSSSGPDTEAFF
j_gene: TRBJ1-1
d_gene: .
v_gene: TRBV28
abundance: .

CDR3nt: TGTGCCAGTACAGAGCGGGACATTCAGTACTTC
CDR3aa: CASTERDIQYF
j_gene: TRBJ2-4
d_gene: .
v_gene: TRBV19
abundance: .

CDR3nt: TGTGCCAGCACCCCCGGGCGGCAGGACAGGGTGCAGTTCTTC
CDR3aa: CASTPGRQDRVQFF
j_gene: TRBJ2-1
d_gene: TRBD1
v_gene: TRBV7-2
abundance: few

CDR3nt: TGTGCCAGCAGCTCCGGACAGGGAAGACAGCCCCAGCATTTT
CDR3aa: CASSSGQGRQPQHF
j_gene: TRBJ1-5
d_gene: TRBD1
v_gene: TRBV7-9
abundance: .

CDR3nt: TGTGCCAGTAGGTTAACAGGGGTGAATTCACCCCTCCACTTT
CDR3aa: CASRLTGVNSPLHF
j_gene: TRBJ1-6
d_gene: TRBD1
v_gene: TRBV19
abundance: .

CDR3nt: TGTGCCAGCAGCTTTGGACTCCGTAGCAATCAGCCCCAGCATTTT
CDR3aa: CASSFGLRSNQPQHF
j_gene: TRBJ1-5
d_gene: .
v_gene: TRBV5-6
abundance: few

CDR3nt: TGTGCCATCGGAGACAGGGATGTTATGGAGACCCAGTACTTC
CDR3aa: CAIGDRDVMETQYF
j_gene: TRBJ2-5
d_gene: TRBD1
v_gene: TRBV10-3
abundance: .

CDR3nt: TGTGCCAGCAGGAGAGACAGGGGGAACACCGGGGAGCTGTTTTTT
CDR3aa: CASRRDRGNTGELFF
j_gene: TRBJ2-2
d_gene: TRBD1
v_gene: TRBV27
abundance: .

CDR3nt: TGTGCCAGCACAAGCATGGGCCCCGGCTCCTACGAGCAGTACTTC
CDR3aa: CASTSMGPGSYEQYF
j_gene: TRBJ2-7
d_gene: .
v_gene: TRBV6-1
abundance: .

CDR3nt: TGCGCCAGCAGCCAGCAGGGGGAAGAGACCCAGTACTTC
CDR3aa: CASSQQGEETQYF
j_gene: TRBJ2-5
d_gene: TRBD1
v_gene: TRBV4-1
abundance: once

CDR3nt: TGTGCCAGTAGTCGAAGGGACAGAAGTAATGAAAAACTGTTTTTT
CDR3aa: CASSRRDRSNEKLFF
j_gene: TRBJ1-4
d_gene: TRBD1
v_gene: TRBV19
abundance: few

CDR3nt: TGTGCCAGCAGTTTATACCGGACAGGGATCAGCTTACTGAATGGCTACACCTTC
CDR3aa: CASSLYRTGISLLNGYTF
j_gene: TRBJ1-2
d_gene: TRBD1
v_gene: TRBV28
abundance: .

CDR3nt: TGTGCCAGCAGCCCGCAGCCATCCTGGCCGGGGGATACGCAGTATTTT
CDR3aa: CASSPQPSWPGDTQYF
j_gene: TRBJ2-3
d_gene: .
v_gene: TRBV7-3
abundance: .

CDR3nt: TGCAGCTCCCGGGTCCGGATGGGAGAGACCCAGTACTTC
CDR3aa: CSSRVRMGETQYF
j_gene: TRBJ2-5
d_gene: .
v_gene: TRBV29-1
abundance: .

CDR3nt: TGTGCCAGTAGTATTTACCAAGCGGCCGGGGAGCTGTTTTTT
CDR3aa: CASSIYQAAGELFF
j_gene: TRBJ2-2
d_gene: .
v_gene: TRBV19
abundance: .

CDR3nt: TGCGCCAGCAGCTTGGCGGTTCCTAGCACAGATACGCAGTATTTT
CDR3aa: CASSLAVPSTDTQYF
j_gene: TRBJ2-3
d_gene: .
v_gene: TRBV5-1
abundance: .

CDR3nt: TGTGCCAGCAGCTTTTCAGGGAGAGGGGGTAATGAAAAACTGTTTTTT
CDR3aa: CASSFSGRGGNEKLFF
j_gene: TRBJ1-4
d_gene: .
v_gene: TRBV11-2
abundance: few

CDR3nt: TGTGCCAGCAGGCTCCGGGGACTCTCCAATCAGCCCCAGCATTTT
CDR3aa: CASRLRGLSNQPQHF
j_gene: TRBJ1-5
d_gene: .
v_gene: TRBV27
abundance: .

CDR3nt: TGCAGCGCGTCCGAGGGGGAGCTGTTTTTT
CDR3aa: CSASEGELFF
j_gene: TRBJ2-2
d_gene: .
v_gene: TRBV29-1
abundance: .

CDR3nt: TGTGCCTGGAGTGGACAGCCCTCCTACGAGCAGTACTTC
CDR3aa: CAWSGQPSYEQYF
j_gene: TRBJ2-7
d_gene: .
v_gene: TRBV30
abundance: .

CDR3nt: TGTGCCAGCAGCTTGCGCCCGCTGGGACTAAGGTACGAGCAGTACTTC
CDR3aa: CASSLRPLGLRYEQYF
j_gene: TRBJ2-7
d_gene: TRBD2
v_gene: TRBV7-2
abundance: .

CDR3nt: TGTGCCTGGAGTAAAGGGCAGGGGCCTGGTTTAACCAAAAACATTCAGTACTTC
CDR3aa: CAWSKGQGPGLTKNIQYF
j_gene: TRBJ2-4
d_gene: .
v_gene: TRBV30
abundance: .

CDR3nt: TGTGCCAGCAGCTTAGATTTTACCGGGCGCGGGGGCTACACCTTC
CDR3aa: CASSLDFTGRGGYTF
j_gene: TRBJ1-2
d_gene: .
v_gene: TRBV11-2
abundance: .

CDR3nt: TGTGCCAGCAGCTTAGCGGGGACTAGCTTGGAGGAGCAGTTCTTC
CDR3aa: CASSLAGTSLEEQFF
j_gene: TRBJ2-1
d_gene: TRBD2
v_gene: TRBV7-2
abundance: .

CDR3nt: TGTGCCAGCAGTTCCACGGGTACGCCCCCCTACGAGCAGTACTTC
CDR3aa: CASSSTGTPPYEQYF
j_gene: TRBJ2-7
d_gene: .
v_gene: TRBV28
abundance: .

CDR3nt: TGTGCCACTAGGGGGGCGGGGGGGCCTGGAGAGCAGTTCTTC
CDR3aa: CATRGAGGPGEQFF
j_gene: TRBJ2-1
d_gene: TRBD2
v_gene: TRBV19
abundance: .

CDR3nt: TGCGCCAGCAGCTTGGGTGGGGCAGGGCCCTCCTACGAGCAGTACTTC
CDR3aa: CASSLGGAGPSYEQYF
j_gene: TRBJ2-7
d_gene: .
v_gene: TRBV5-1
abundance: few

CDR3nt: TGCGCCAGCAGCCCTGGACAGGGCAGAGATACGCAGTATTTT
CDR3aa: CASSPGQGRDTQYF
j_gene: TRBJ2-3
d_gene: TRBD1
v_gene: TRBV4-1
abundance: .

CDR3nt: TGTGCCAGCAGCCGCCCCGGGACAGGGGGAGTCTATGGCTACACCTTC
CDR3aa: CASSRPGTGGVYGYTF
j_gene: TRBJ1-2
d_gene: TRBD1
v_gene: TRBV7-2
abundance: .

CDR3nt: TGTGCCAGCAGTTCCGGGACTAGCGGGGGGGAAGCAGATACGCAGTATTTT
CDR3aa: CASSSGTSGGEADTQYF
j_gene: TRBJ2-3
d_gene: TRBD2
v_gene: TRBV5-4
abundance: .

CDR3nt: TGCAGCGTTCGACAGGGAGAGAGCACCTACGAGCAGTACTTC
CDR3aa: CSVRQGESTYEQYF
j_gene: TRBJ2-7
d_gene: TRBD1
v_gene: TRBV29-1
abundance: once

CDR3nt: TGTGCCAGCAGCCCCCGGTGGGCTGATGGCTACACCTTC
CDR3aa: CASSPRWADGYTF
j_gene: TRBJ1-2
d_gene: .
v_gene: TRBV28
abundance: .

CDR3nt: TGTGCCAGCAGCGGTTACACCGGGGAGCTGTTTTTT
CDR3aa: CASSGYTGELFF
j_gene: TRBJ2-2
d_gene: .
v_gene: TRBV27
abundance: .

CDR3nt: TGTGCCAGCAGCCGTCGGAGGAACACTGAAGCTTTCTTT
CDR3aa: CASSRRRNTEAFF
j_gene: TRBJ1-1
d_gene: .
v_gene: TRBV6-6
abundance: .